Ten or more counts support the clone carrying this T cell receptor (beta chain). Antigen specificity is unknown. The treatment was: skin biopsy from PPD injection site in Mantoux-positive individual. TCR cDNA received a 3' ligated oligonucleotide that carried a UMI. Input was roughly 1 to 1000 ng of DNase-treated total RNA without cell sorting. Four PCR rounds used nested alpha and beta constant region primers plus the SP2 primer. Reverse transcription of blood and skin TCR RNA was primed at alpha and beta constant regions. One entry per CDR3 protein results from TCRdb running MiXCR on the UMI-ligation and nested PCR reads. The sample yields approximately 21,000 distinct CDR3 sequences, approximately 6% seen once. The ends lost 5 bases at V and 1 base at J; junction bases unmatched: 1. This CDR3 is built from 16 residues. From germline, CDR1 is LNHDA and CDR2 SQIVND (reference sequence). This sample is drawn from a study of naive and memory T cell subsets.

Study outcomes and limitations: Delayed type IV hypersensitivity infiltration was taken to explain higher tuberculin-site TCR counts.

The sequencing used skin, collected from a tuberculin skin test site. V usage is TRBV19 and J usage is TRBJ2-3; the match to TRBD2 covers 15 bases. The receptor was isolated from an adult in good health. The CDR3 bases are TGTGCCAGTAGTCGGACTAGCGGGAGGGGCACAGATACGCAGTATTTT. The encoded protein is CASSRTSGRGTDTQYF.